Each of the 27 T cell receptor beta chains below was sequenced from the same sample in a study of radiation and T cells in renal cell carcinoma. Time point denoted: blood 4 weeks post-SBRT, at nephrectomy. Treatment described: 15 Gy SBRT to primary tumor, nephrectomy 4 weeks later. Sequencing used immunoSEQ multiplex PCR; TCRdb keeps in-frame clones, though not all of them. Among roughly 170,000 clones, less than 90% were seen once, and the ten largest hold roughly 12%. Sequenced material: blood, taken from a patient whose treatment included radiotherapy and nephrectomy. The receptors stem from a woman in her forties or fifties with renal cell carcinoma.

The chain recombines TRBV29-1 with TRBJ1-4; 7 positions agree with TRBD1. Germline CDR1 SQVTM, CDR2 ANQGSEA. The CDR3 has 12 residues. The ends lost 6 bases at V and 8 bases at J; junction bases unmatched: 6. The CDR3 coding sequence is TGCAGCGTAACAGGGGCAGGCGAAAAACTGTTTTTT. Residues: CSVTGAGEKLFF.

The chain couples TRBV7-2 to TRBJ2-5, with 10 positions matching TRBD2. CDR1 is SGHTA, CDR2 FQGNSA, per germline. With 5 bases clipped from V and 5 bases from J, the junction kept 8 bases outside the gene matches. The CDR3 runs 15 residues. CDR3 sequence (DNA): TGTGCCAGCAGCGAGCGGGGGGGCCCGGGGGAGACCCAGTACTTC. This encodes CASSERGGPGETQYF.

The chain carries TRBV7-8 and TRBJ1-5; D is unclear. CDR3 length: 15 amino acids. V lost 0 bases and J lost 3, with 9 bases in between. CDR1 and CDR2 (germline): SGHVS, FQNEAQ. The DNA of the CDR3 is TGTGCCAGCAGCTTAGCGGCCGGACTCAATCAGCCCCAGCATTTT. Translating gives CASSLAAGLNQPQHF. The full variable domain, completed using reference TRBV7-8 and TRBJ1-5, is GAGVSQSPRYKVAKRGQDVALRCDPISGHVSLFWYQQALGQGPEFLTYFQNEAQLDKSGLPSDRFFAERPEGSVSTLKIQRTQQEDSAVYLCASSLAAGLNQPQHFGDGTRLSIL.

The chain links TRBV29-1 to TRBJ2-1; 7 bases fit TRBD2. Losses at the gene ends were 1 base for V and 5 bases for J; bases not matched to a gene: 14. Germline lookup yields CDR1 SQVTM and CDR2 ANQGSEA. The CDR3 sequence is 17 residues long. The CDR3 here is CSVEGALSGTINNEQFF. In DNA, the CDR3 is TGCAGCGTTGAAGGGGCCTTATCCGGGACTATAAACAATGAGCAGTTCTTC.

The J gene is TRBJ1-2, the V gene TRBV6-5; D possibly corresponds to TRBD1 (5 bases). CDR3 length equals 12 residues. Per germline, CDR1 MNHEY and CDR2 SVGAGI. Trimming stripped 10 bases from V and 2 bases from J, with 11 bases between. CDR3 DNA sequence: TGTGCCACCAGGGTTAACAACTATGGCTACACCTTC. Translated: CATRVNNYGYTF.

The chain has TRBV18 and TRBJ2-1; no firm D call. Germline V CDR1 and CDR2: KGHSH, LQKENI. Trimming stripped 3 bases from V and 8 bases from J, with 11 bases between. This CDR3 contains 13 residues. CDR3 nucleotides: TGTGCCAGCTCACCGCCTAGTATCTATGAGCAGTTCTTC. Residues: CASSPPSIYEQFF.

The rearrangement joins TRBV7-2 to TRBJ1-5; D is unresolved. Trimming stripped 1 base from V and 5 bases from J, with 6 bases between. Germline lookup yields CDR1 SGHTA and CDR2 FQGNSA. The CDR3 contains 13 residues. The CDR3 DNA follows: TGTGCCAGCAGCTTAGAACCCGATCAGCCCCAGCATTTT. Translating it yields CASSLEPDQPQHF.

The chain is built from TRBV5-1 and TRBJ1-4, with 8 bases fitting TRBD1. There are 15 residues in the CDR3. Trimming at V came to 2 bases and at J to 8 bases, leaving 8 bases not matched to a gene. Germline lookup yields CDR1 SGHRS and CDR2 YFSETQ. CDR3 bases: TGCGCCAGCAGCTTCCGGACAGGGAATCAGGAAAAACTGTTTTTT. Encoded protein: CASSFRTGNQEKLFF.

The V and J genes are TRBV4-1 and TRBJ1-1; 10 nucleotides align to TRBD1. J was trimmed by 4 bases and V by 3 bases; bases with no gene match: 8. The germline V gene encodes CDR1 MGHRA and CDR2 YSYEKL. CDR3 length: 16 residues. CDR3 in DNA: TGCGCCAGCAGCCATCCCGACAGGGGGCCGGTCACTGAAGCTTTCTTT. Residues: CASSHPDRGPVTEAFF.

This chain connects TRBV6-5 to TRBJ1-6, with D perhaps matching TRBD1 (5 bases). Germline CDR1 is MNHEY and CDR2 is SVGAGI. The CDR3 sequence is 15 residues long. Trimming stripped 0 bases from V and 7 bases from J, with 10 bases between. DNA of the CDR3: TGTGCCAGCAGTTACTCAGGGGTAGTAAATTCACCCCTCCACTTT. Amino acid sequence: CASSYSGVVNSPLHF.

The rearrangement uses TRBV5-1 and TRBJ2-3, with 9 bases lining up with TRBD1. In germline, CDR1 is SGHRS, CDR2 YFSETQ. CDR3 length equals 17 residues. The junction had 7 bases not matched to a gene; V was cut back by 0 bases and J by 2 bases. Here the CDR3 reads CASSLAATGGITDTQYF. In DNA form, the CDR3 reads TGCGCCAGCAGCTTGGCCGCGACAGGGGGGATCACAGATACGCAGTATTTT. Full variable domain (missing parts from reference TRBV5-1 and TRBJ2-3): KAGVTQTPRYLIKTRGQQVTLSCSPISGHRSVSWYQQTPGQGLQFLFEYFSETQRNKGNFPGRFSGRQFSNSRSEMNVSTLELGDSALYLCASSLAATGGITDTQYFGPGTRLTVL.

The chain combines TRBV6-5 with TRBJ1-5; D unresolved. Germline V gene data show CDR1 as MNHEY and CDR2 as SVGAGI. Trimming took 2 bases from V and 7 from J, leaving 9 bases between them. The CDR3 runs 13 residues. The CDR3 loop is CASSYGVEQPQHF. In DNA, the CDR3 is TGTGCCAGCAGTTACGGGGTTGAACAGCCCCAGCATTTT.

This chain links TRBV7-2 with TRBJ1-1; maybe TRBD1 (5 bases). The germline CDR1 and CDR2 sequences are SGHTA and FQGNSA. This CDR3 has 16 residues. Trimming removed 1 base from V and 2 bases from J, with 14 bases in between. The CDR3: CASSLGGVGFNTEAFF. CDR3 nucleotides: TGTGCCAGCAGCTTAGGGGGCGTCGGTTTCAACACTGAAGCTTTCTTT.

The rearrangement uses TRBV7-3 and TRBJ1-1; D is unclear. Germline CDR1 and CDR2: SGHTA and FQGTGA. Trimming took 2 bases from V and 7 from J, leaving 11 bases between them. The CDR3 is 13 amino acids. The DNA of the CDR3 is TGTGCCAGCAGCTTAGGACCGGCGAATGAAGCTTTCTTT. Translating it yields CASSLGPANEAFF.

This rearrangement joins TRBV5-4 to TRBJ1-5; 7 positions match TRBD1. Germline trimming cut 1 base from V and 4 bases from J; bases unmatched to any gene: 5. The CDR3 extends over 15 amino acids. The germline gives CDR1 SGHNT, CDR2 YYREEE (reference sequence). CDR3 sequence reads: CASSLRDSVNQPQHF. DNA of the CDR3: TGTGCCAGCAGCTTGAGGGACAGCGTAAATCAGCCCCAGCATTTT.

The chain has TRBV6-5 and TRBJ2-1; D may be TRBD2 (6 bases). V was pared by 0 bases and J by 7 bases, with 10 bases between. CDR3 size: 14 residues. Germline V lookup: CDR1 MNHEY, CDR2 SVGAGI. CDR3 nucleotides: TGTGCCAGCAGTTACTCGTTAGGAGGGAATGAGCAGTTCTTC. Its protein product is CASSYSLGGNEQFF.

The chain uses TRBV7-8 and TRBJ2-7; TRBD1 aligns across 9 bases. This CDR3 contains 15 residues. In germline, CDR1 is SGHVS, CDR2 FQNEAQ. V lost 1 base, J lost 2 bases, and 3 bases stayed unmatched. In DNA form, the CDR3 reads TGTGCCAGCAGCTTAGGGACAGGGGTTCCCTACGAGCAGTACTTC. Translating gives CASSLGTGVPYEQYF.

J is TRBJ1-1 and V is TRBV9; no firm D call. The germline V and J ends were trimmed by 0 bases and 1 base, with 7 bases remaining between them. Germline V gives CDR1 SGDLS, CDR2 YYNGEE. There are 14 residues in the CDR3. The CDR3 region is CASSVDLGNTEAFF. The CDR3, as DNA: TGTGCCAGCAGCGTAGACCTTGGGAACACTGAAGCTTTCTTT. Full variable domain (outside the CDR3, taken from reference TRBV9 and TRBJ1-1): DSGVTQTPKHLITATGQRVTLRCSPRSGDLSVYWYQQSLDQGLQFLIQYYNGEERAKGNILERFSAQQFPDLHSELNLSSLELGDSALYFCASSVDLGNTEAFFGQGTRLTVV.

The count of this clone is one. The chain is built from TRBV6-5 and TRBJ2-4; D gene unclear. Deletions cut 2 bases from V and 0 bases from J, with 11 bases between. This CDR3 comprises 16 residues. Looked up from germline, CDR1 is MNHEY and CDR2 is SVGAGI. The CDR3 loop is CASSYRQERAKNIQYF. CDR3 sequence (DNA): TGTGCCAGCAGTTACCGGCAGGAACGAGCCAAAAACATTCAGTACTTC.

V usage is TRBV19 and J usage is TRBJ2-7, with 7 bases identical to TRBD1. The V and J ends lost 4 bases and 6 bases, in that order; junction bases with no gene match: 12. Germline assignment: CDR1 LNHDA and CDR2 SQIVND (reference sequence). CDR3 size: 15 residues. The CDR3 region has the DNA TGTGCCAGTAGTACCCAAACAGGGGTGGTGGGCGAGCAGTACTTC. Translated: CASSTQTGVVGEQYF.

The chain recombines TRBV7-8 with TRBJ1-5; D is ambiguous. V shed 5 bases and J shed 0 bases, with 17 bases lying between them. This CDR3 has 17 residues. Germline CDR1 reads SGHVS; CDR2 reads FQNEAQ. The CDR3 sequence: CASSPVGGYDSNQPQHF. In nucleotides, the CDR3 is TGTGCCAGCAGCCCGGTGGGCGGCTACGATAGCAATCAGCCCCAGCATTTT.

The rearrangement uses TRBV2 and TRBJ1-2; 9 bases match TRBD1. Germline values: CDR1 SNHLY, CDR2 FYNNEI. The CDR3 covers 14 residues. Losses at the gene ends were 5 bases for V and 4 bases for J; bases not matched to a gene: 5. The CDR3 protein is CASSNGQGIYGYTF. CDR3 coding DNA: TGTGCCAGCAGTAACGGACAGGGGATCTATGGCTACACCTTC.

The chain has TRBV5-1 and TRBJ1-3; D is perhaps TRBD1 (5 bases). CDR1 SGHRS and CDR2 YFSETQ come from the germline V gene. V was cut by 1 base and J by 0 bases, with 8 bases left in between. The CDR3 covers 15 residues. CDR3 sequence: CASSLWGDSGNTIYF. CDR3 nucleotide sequence: TGCGCCAGCAGCTTGTGGGGGGACTCTGGAAACACCATATATTTT. Complete variable domain (other parts from reference TRBV5-1 and TRBJ1-3): KAGVTQTPRYLIKTRGQQVTLSCSPISGHRSVSWYQQTPGQGLQFLFEYFSETQRNKGNFPGRFSGRQFSNSRSEMNVSTLELGDSALYLCASSLWGDSGNTIYFGEGSWLTVV.

The chain has TRBV19 and TRBJ1-4; D possibly corresponds to TRBD1 (5 bases). The V gene's germline CDR1 is LNHDA and CDR2 SQIVND (reference sequence). This CDR3 has 16 residues. V lost 4 bases, J lost 0 bases, and 12 bases lay in between. CDR3 sequence reads: CASSTPAGPTNEKLFF. CDR3 nucleotides: TGTGCCAGTAGTACCCCGGCGGGACCAACTAATGAAAAACTGTTTTTT. The full variable domain, rest sourced from reference TRBV19 and TRBJ1-4, is DGGITQSPKYLFRKEGQNVTLSCEQNLNHDAMYWYRQDPGQGLRLIYYSQIVNDFQKGDIAEGYSVSREKKESFPLTVTSAQKNPTAFYLCASSTPAGPTNEKLFFGSGTQLSVL.

This chain connects TRBV4-1 to TRBJ2-1; maybe TRBD1 (5 bases). CDR1 and CDR2 (germline): MGHRA, YSYEKL. Trimming took off 1 base at V and 2 bases at J, with 15 bases between the two ends. The CDR3 runs 17 residues. In DNA form, the CDR3 reads TGCGCCAGCAGCCAAGGACAGCCACTCACCCCCTACAATGAGCAGTTCTTC. Translation: CASSQGQPLTPYNEQFF.

V and J are TRBV19 and TRBJ2-4; the match to TRBD2 covers 7 bases. Germline-derived CDR1 and CDR2 are LNHDA and SQIVND (reference sequence). CDR3 length: 16 residues. V was clipped by 3 bases and J by 5 bases; unmatched bases: 10. The CDR3 reads CASSIGGELGENIQYF. Written as DNA, the CDR3 is TGTGCCAGTAGTATTGGGGGGGAATTGGGCGAAAACATTCAGTACTTC.

The chain has TRBV21-1 and TRBJ2-7; the table's D call TRBD1 went unverified against the DNA. TRBV21-1 is a pseudogene locus. This CDR3 spans 13 amino acids. CDR3 sequence: CASSRQGSYEQYF. In DNA, the CDR3 is TGTGCCAGCAGCCGACAGGGGAGCTACGAGCAGTACTTC.